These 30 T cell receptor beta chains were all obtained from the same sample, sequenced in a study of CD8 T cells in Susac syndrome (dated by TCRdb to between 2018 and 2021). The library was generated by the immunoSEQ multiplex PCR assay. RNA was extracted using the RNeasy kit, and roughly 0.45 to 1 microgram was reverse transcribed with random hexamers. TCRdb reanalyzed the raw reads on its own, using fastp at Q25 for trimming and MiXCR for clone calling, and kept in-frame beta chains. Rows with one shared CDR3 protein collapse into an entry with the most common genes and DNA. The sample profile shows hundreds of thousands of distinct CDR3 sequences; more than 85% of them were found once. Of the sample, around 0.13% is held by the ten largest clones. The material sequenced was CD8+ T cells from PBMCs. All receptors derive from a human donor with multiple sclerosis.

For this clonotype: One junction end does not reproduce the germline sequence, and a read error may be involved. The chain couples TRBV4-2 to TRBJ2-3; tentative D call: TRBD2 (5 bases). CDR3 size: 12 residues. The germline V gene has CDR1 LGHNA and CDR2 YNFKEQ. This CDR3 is CASSPDGDTKYF. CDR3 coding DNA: TGTGCCAGCAGCCCAGACGGGGATACGAAGTATTTT.

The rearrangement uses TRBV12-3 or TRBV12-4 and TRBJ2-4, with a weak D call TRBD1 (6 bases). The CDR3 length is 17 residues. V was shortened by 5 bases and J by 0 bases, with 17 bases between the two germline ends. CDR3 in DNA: TGTGCCAGCAGTCTCGCCTACAGGGTCGAAGCCAAAAACATTCAGTACTTC. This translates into CASSLAYRVEAKNIQYF.

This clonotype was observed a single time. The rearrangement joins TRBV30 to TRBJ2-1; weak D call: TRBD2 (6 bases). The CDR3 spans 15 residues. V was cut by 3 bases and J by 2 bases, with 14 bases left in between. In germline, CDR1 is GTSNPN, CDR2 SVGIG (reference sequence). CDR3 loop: CAWRWDFSPYNEQFF. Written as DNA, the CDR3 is TGTGCCTGGAGATGGGACTTTTCCCCCTACAATGAGCAGTTCTTC.

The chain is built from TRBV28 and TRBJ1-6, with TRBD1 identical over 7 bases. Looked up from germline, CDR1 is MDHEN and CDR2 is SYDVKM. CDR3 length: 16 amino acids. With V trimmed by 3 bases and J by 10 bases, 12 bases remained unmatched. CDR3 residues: CASSFLLEPGGSPLHF. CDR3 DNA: TGTGCCAGCAGTTTCTTATTGGAGCCAGGGGGGTCACCCCTCCACTTT.

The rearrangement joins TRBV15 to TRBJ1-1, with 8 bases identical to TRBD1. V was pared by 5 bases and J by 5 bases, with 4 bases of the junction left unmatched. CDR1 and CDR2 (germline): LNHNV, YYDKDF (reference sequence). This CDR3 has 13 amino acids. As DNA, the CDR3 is TGTGCCACCAGCGGACGACAGGGGACTGAAGCTTTCTTT. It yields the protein CATSGRQGTEAFF.

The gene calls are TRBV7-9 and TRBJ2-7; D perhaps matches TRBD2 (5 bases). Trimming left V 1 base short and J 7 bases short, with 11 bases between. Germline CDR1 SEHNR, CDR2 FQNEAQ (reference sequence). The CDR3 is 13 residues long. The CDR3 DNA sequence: TGTGCCAGCAGCTTAGGCTCAGGAGGTGAGCAGTACTTC. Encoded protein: CASSLGSGGEQYF.

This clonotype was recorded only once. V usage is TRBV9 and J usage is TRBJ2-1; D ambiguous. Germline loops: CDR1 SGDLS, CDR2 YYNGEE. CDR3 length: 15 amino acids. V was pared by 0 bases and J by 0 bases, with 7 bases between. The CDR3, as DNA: TGTGCCAGCAGCGTAGACTCGAGCTCCTACAATGAGCAGTTCTTC. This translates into CASSVDSSSYNEQFF.

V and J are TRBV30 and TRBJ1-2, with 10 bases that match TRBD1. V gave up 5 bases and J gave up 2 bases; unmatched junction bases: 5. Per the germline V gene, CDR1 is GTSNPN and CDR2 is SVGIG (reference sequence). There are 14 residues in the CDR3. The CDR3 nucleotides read TGTGCCTGGTCCCCGGGACAGGGGAACTATGGCTACACCTTC. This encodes CAWSPGQGNYGYTF.

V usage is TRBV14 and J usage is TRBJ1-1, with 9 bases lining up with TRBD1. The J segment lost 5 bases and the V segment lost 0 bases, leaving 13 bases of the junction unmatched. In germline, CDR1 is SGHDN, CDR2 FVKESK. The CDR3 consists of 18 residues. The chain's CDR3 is CASSQEGGTGRVYTEAFF. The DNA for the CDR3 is TGTGCCAGCAGCCAAGAGGGGGGGACAGGGCGGGTGTATACTGAAGCTTTCTTT. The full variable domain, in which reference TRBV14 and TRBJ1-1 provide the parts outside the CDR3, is EAGVTQFPSHSVIEKGQTVTLRCDPISGHDNLYWYRRVMGKEIKFLLHFVKESKQDESGMPNNRFLAERTGGTYSTLKVQPAELEDSGVYFCASSQEGGTGRVYTEAFFGQGTRLTVV.

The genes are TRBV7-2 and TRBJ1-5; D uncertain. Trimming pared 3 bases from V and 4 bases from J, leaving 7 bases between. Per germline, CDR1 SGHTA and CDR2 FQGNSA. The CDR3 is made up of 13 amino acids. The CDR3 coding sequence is TGTGCCAGCAGCTTGGAATGGAATCAGCCCCAGCATTTT. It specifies CASSLEWNQPQHF.

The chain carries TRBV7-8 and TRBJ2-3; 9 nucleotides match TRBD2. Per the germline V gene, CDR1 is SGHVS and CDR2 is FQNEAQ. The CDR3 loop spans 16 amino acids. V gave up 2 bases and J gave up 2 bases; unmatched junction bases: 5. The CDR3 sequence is CASSLRLAGPTDTQYF. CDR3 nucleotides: TGTGCCAGCAGCTTAAGGCTAGCGGGGCCCACAGATACGCAGTATTTT. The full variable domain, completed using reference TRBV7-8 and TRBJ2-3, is GAGVSQSPRYKVAKRGQDVALRCDPISGHVSLFWYQQALGQGPEFLTYFQNEAQLDKSGLPSDRFFAERPEGSVSTLKIQRTQQEDSAVYLCASSLRLAGPTDTQYFGPGTRLTVL.

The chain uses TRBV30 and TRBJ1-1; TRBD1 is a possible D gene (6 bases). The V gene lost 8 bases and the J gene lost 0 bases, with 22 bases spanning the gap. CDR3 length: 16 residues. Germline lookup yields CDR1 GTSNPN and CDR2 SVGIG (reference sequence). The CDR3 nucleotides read TGTGCCAGGCTGGAAAATGGGGGGGCGATGAACACTGAAGCTTTCTTT. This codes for CARLENGGAMNTEAFF.

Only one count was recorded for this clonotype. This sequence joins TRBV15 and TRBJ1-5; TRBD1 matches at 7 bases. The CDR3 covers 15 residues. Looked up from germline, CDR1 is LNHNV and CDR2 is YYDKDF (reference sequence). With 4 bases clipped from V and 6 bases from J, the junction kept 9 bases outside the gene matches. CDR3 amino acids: CATSTTRQGGQPQHF. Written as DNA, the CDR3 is TGTGCCACCAGCACGACAAGACAGGGTGGTCAGCCCCAGCATTTT.

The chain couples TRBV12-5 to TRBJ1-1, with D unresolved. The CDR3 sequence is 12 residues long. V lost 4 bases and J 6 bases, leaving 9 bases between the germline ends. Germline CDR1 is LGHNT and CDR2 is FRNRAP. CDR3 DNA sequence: TGTGCTAGTGGTTATGGACGGGCTGAAGCTTTCTTT. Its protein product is CASGYGRAEAFF.

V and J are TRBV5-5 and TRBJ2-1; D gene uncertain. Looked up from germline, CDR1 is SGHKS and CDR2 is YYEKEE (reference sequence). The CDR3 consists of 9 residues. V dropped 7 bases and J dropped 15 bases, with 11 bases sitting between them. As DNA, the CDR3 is TGTGCCAGCTTGGATGGAAGGTTCTTC. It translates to CASLDGRFF.

In DNA form, the CDR3 reads TGCAGTGCTAGACCACTAGGACAGGGTCCCTACGAGCAGTACTTC. It codes for CSARPLGQGPYEQYF. The chain combines TRBV20-1 with TRBJ2-7, with 8 bases lining up with TRBD1. Germline CDR1 reads DFQATT; CDR2 reads SNEGSKA (reference sequence). Trimming took 2 bases from V and 2 from J; bases not matched to a gene: 8. The CDR3 contains 15 residues.

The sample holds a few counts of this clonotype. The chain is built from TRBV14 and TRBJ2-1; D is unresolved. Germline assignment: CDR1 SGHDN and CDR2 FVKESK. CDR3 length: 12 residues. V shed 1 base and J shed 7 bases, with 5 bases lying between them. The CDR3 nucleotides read TGTGCCAGCAGCCAAGTTAGGAATGAGCAGTTCTTC. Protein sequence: CASSQVRNEQFF. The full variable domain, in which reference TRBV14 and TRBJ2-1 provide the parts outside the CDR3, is EAGVTQFPSHSVIEKGQTVTLRCDPISGHDNLYWYRRVMGKEIKFLLHFVKESKQDESGMPNNRFLAERTGGTYSTLKVQPAELEDSGVYFCASSQVRNEQFFGPGTRLTVL.

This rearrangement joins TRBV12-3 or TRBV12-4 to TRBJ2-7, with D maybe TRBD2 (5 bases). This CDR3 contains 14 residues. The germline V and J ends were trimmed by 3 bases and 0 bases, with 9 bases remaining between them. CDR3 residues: CASSFFGDSYEQYF. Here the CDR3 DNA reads TGTGCCAGCAGTTTTTTCGGGGACTCCTACGAGCAGTACTTC.

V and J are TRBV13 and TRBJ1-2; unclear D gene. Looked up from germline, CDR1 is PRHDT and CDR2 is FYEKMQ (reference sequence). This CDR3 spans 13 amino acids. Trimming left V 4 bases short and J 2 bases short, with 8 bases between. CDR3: CASSSQENYGYTF. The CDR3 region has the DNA TGTGCCAGCAGCTCCCAGGAAAACTATGGCTACACCTTC.

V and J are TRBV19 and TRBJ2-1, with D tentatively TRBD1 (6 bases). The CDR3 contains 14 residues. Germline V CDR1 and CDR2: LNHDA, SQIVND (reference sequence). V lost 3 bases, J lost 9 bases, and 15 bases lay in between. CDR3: CASSIQGLGGEQFF. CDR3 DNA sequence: TGTGCCAGTAGTATTCAGGGGTTGGGTGGTGAGCAGTTCTTC.

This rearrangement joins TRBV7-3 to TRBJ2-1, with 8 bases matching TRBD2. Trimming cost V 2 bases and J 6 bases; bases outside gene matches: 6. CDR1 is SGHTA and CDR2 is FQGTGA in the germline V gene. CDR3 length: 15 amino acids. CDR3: CASSLAGGWANEQFF. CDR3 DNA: TGTGCCAGCAGCTTAGCGGGGGGCTGGGCCAATGAGCAGTTCTTC.

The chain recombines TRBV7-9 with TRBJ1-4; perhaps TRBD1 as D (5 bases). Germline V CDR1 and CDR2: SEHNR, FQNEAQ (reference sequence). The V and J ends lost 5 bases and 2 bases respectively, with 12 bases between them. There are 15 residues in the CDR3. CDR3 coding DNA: TGTGCCAGCAGCCCAATGGGGGGGACTAATGAAAAACTGTTTTTT. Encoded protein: CASSPMGGTNEKLFF.

CDR3: CSAYGGAEQYF. CDR3 bases: TGCAGTGCTTACGGGGGGGCCGAGCAGTACTTC. The V and J genes are TRBV20-1 and TRBJ2-7; 8 nucleotides match TRBD2. The CDR3 consists of 11 residues. Trimming took 5 bases from V and 6 from J; bases not matched to a gene: 3. Germline V lookup: CDR1 DFQATT, CDR2 SNEGSKA (reference sequence).

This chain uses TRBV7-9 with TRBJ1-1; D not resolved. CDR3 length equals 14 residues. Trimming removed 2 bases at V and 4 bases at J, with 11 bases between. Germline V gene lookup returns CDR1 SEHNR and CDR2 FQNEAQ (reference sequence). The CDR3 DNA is TGTGCCAGCAGCTTATCCGGACGGGGCACTGAAGCTTTCTTT. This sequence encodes CASSLSGRGTEAFF.

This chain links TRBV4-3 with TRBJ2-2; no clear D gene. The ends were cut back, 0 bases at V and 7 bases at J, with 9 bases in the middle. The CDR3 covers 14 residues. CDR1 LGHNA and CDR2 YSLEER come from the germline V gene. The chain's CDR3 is CASSQDQSGGELFF. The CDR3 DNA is TGCGCCAGCAGCCAAGATCAATCGGGCGGGGAGCTGTTTTTT.

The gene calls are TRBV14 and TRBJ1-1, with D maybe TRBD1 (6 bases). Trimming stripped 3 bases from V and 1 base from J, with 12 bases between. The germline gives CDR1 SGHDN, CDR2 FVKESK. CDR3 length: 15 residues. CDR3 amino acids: CASSQLRGGNTEAFF. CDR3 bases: TGTGCCAGCAGCCAGTTGAGGGGGGGGAACACTGAAGCTTTCTTT.

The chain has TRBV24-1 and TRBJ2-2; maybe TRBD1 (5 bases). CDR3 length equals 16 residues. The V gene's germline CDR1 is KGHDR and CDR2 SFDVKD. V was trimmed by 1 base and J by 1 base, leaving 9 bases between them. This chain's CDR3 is CATSDFSTGNTGELFF. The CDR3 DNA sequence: TGTGCCACCAGTGATTTTTCTACAGGGAACACCGGGGAGCTGTTTTTT.

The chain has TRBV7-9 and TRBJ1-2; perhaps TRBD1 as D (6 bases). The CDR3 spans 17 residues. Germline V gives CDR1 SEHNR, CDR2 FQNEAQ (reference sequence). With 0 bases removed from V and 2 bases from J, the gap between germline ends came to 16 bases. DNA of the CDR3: TGTGCCAGCAGCTTAGCATTCCTGGACAGTCTAAACTATGGCTACACCTTC. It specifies CASSLAFLDSLNYGYTF.

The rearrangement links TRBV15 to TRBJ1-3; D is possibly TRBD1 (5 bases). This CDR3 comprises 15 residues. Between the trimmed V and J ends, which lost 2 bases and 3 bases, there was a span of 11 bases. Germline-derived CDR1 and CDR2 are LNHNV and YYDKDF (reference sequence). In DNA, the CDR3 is TGTGCCACCAGCAGACCTTCTACAGGTGGAAACACCATATATTTT. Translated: CATSRPSTGGNTIYF.

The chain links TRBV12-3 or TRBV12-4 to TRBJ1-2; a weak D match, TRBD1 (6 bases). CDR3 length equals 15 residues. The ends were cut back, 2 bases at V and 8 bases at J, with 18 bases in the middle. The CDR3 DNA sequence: TGTGCCAGCAGTTTAAGTGGACAGCCTATTTTAGGCTACACCTTC. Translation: CASSLSGQPILGYTF.